What follows describes a single T cell receptor (beta chain). Here immunoSEQ multiplex PCR was the method, and the copy in TCRdb shows in-frame clones only, minus some. The sample has around 2,500 clones; roughly four fifths are singletons. The data are from a study of somatic mutations in cytotoxic T cells in rheumatoid arthritis. V dropped 7 bases and J dropped 1; count of bases not matched to a gene: 5. The CDR3 contains 13 residues. Germline V gene lookup returns CDR1 SQVTM and CDR2 ANQGSEA. The clonotype originates from an adult with rheumatoid arthritis. The chain uses TRBV29-1 and TRBJ1-1; 8 bases are a match to TRBD1. What was sequenced was CD8+ T cells sorted from blood. The CDR3 protein is CSAAGGGNTEAFF. The CDR3 DNA follows: TGCAGCGCCGCAGGGGGCGGGAACACTGAAGCTTTCTTT.